The sequence of this TCR beta chain was determined in a study of blood T cell repertoires in COVID-19. Study background: From T cells, B-cell-depleted T cells, or PBMCs came the material, which was cDNA or gDNA.

This table comes from immunoSEQ multiplex PCR, and its TCRdb copy is limited to in-frame clones, with some not included. This table holds approximately 170,000 clones, roughly 84% found once. The V end was cut by 0 bases, the J end by 2 bases, with 13 bases between. This CDR3 has 16 amino acids. The germline V gene encodes CDR1 SGDLS and CDR2 YYNGEE. This clone was seen just once. Material for sequencing was peripheral blood. This receptor was obtained from a woman of 80 years or more with active or convalescent COVID-19. This chain connects TRBV9 to TRBJ2-3; no definite D call. The CDR3 DNA follows: TGTGCCAGCAGCGTAGCTGCGTCGTACTACACAGATACGCAGTATTTT. Encoded protein: CASSVAASYYTDTQYF.